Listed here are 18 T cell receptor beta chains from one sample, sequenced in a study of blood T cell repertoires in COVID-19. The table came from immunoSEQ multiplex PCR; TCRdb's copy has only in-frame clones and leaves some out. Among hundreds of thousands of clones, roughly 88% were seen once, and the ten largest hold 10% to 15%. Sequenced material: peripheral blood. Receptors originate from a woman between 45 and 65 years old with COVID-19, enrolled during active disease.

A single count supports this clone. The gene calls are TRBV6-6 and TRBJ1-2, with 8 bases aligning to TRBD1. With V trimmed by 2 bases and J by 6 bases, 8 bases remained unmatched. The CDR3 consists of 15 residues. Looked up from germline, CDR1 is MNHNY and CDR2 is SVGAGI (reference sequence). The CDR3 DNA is TGTGCCAGCAGTTACGAGCAGGGGGCGGTTCATGGCTACACCTTC. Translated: CASSYEQGAVHGYTF.

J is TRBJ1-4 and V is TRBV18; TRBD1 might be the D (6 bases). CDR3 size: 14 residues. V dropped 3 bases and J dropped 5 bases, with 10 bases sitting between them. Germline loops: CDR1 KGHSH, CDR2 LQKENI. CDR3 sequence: CASSPWQGNEKLFF. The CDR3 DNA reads TGTGCCAGCTCACCCTGGCAGGGGAATGAAAAACTGTTTTTT.

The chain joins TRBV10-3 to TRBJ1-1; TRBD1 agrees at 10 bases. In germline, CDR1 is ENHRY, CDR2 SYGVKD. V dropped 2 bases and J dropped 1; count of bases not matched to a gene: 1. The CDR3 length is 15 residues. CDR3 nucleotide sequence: TGTGCCATCAGTGAGGGACAGGGGGGGAACACTGAAGCTTTCTTT. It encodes CAISEGQGGNTEAFF.

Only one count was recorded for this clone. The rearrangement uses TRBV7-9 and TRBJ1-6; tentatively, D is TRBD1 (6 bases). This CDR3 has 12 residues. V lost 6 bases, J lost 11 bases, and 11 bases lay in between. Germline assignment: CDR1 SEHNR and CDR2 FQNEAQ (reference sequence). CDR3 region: CASSPQGTPLHF. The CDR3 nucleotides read TGTGCCAGCAGTCCTCAGGGGACACCCCTCCACTTT.

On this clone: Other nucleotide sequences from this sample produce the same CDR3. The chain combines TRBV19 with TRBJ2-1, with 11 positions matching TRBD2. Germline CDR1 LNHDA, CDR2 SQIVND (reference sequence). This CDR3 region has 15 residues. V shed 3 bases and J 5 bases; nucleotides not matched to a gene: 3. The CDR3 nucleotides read TGTGCCAGTAGTATTAGCGGGGGGGCCCACAATGAGCAGTTCTTC. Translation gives CASSISGGAHNEQFF.

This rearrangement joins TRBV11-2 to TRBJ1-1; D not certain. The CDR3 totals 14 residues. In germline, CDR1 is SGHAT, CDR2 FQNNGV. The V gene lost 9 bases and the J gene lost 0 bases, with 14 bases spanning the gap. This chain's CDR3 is CASKINVMNTEAFF. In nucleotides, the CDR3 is TGTGCCAGTAAAATAAATGTTATGAACACTGAAGCTTTCTTT.

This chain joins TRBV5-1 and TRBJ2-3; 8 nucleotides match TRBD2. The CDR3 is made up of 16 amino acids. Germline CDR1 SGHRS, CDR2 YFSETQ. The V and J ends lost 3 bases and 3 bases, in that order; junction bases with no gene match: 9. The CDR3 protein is CASSWGSGGPTDTQYF. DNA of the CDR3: TGCGCCAGCAGCTGGGGATCGGGGGGGCCGACAGATACGCAGTATTTT.

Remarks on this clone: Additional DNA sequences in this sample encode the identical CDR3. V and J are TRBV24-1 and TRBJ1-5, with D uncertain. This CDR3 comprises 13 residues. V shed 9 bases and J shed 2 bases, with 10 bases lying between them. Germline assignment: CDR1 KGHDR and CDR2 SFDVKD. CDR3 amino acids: CATSLGGNQPQHF. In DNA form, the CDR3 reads TGTGCCACCTCACTCGGGGGCAATCAGCCCCAGCATTTT.

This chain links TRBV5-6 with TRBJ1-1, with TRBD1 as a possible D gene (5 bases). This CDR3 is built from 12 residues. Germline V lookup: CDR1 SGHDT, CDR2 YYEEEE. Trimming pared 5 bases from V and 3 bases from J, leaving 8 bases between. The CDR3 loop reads CASRTAYTEAFF. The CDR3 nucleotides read TGTGCCAGCAGGACAGCTTACACTGAAGCTTTCTTT.

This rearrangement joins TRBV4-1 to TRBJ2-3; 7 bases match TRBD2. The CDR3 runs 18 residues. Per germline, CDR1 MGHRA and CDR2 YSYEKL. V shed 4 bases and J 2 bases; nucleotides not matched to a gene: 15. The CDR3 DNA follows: TGCGCCAGCAGCCGGGCCCCCGGGACTAAATATGTCACAGATACGCAGTATTTT. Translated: CASSRAPGTKYVTDTQYF.

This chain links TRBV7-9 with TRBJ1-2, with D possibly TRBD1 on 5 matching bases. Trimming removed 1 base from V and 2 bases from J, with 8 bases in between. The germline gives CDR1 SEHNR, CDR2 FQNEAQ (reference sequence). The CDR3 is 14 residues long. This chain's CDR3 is CASSLDGGNYGYTF. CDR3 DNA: TGTGCCAGCAGCTTAGACGGGGGGAACTATGGCTACACCTTC.

The CDR3 DNA reads TGCGCCAGCAGCTTGGCCGGACAGGGGAGCGCGGATGGCTACACCTTC. Translated: CASSLAGQGSADGYTF. V is TRBV5-1 and J is TRBJ1-2; 9 bases map to TRBD1. The CDR3 is 16 residues long. Germline CDR1 SGHRS, CDR2 YFSETQ. V was pared by 0 bases and J by 6 bases, with 9 bases of the junction left unmatched.

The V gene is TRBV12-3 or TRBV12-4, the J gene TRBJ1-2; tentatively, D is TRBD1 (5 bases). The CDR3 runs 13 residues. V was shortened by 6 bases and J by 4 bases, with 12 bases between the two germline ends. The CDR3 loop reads CASSRGGFYGYTF. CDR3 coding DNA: TGTGCCAGCAGCCGCGGGGGGTTCTATGGCTACACCTTC.

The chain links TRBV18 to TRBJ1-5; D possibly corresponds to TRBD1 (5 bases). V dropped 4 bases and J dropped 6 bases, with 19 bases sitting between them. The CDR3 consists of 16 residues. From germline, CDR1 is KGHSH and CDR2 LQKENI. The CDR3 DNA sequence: TGTGCCAGCTCACTTTCTGGCTTGCAGGGCAGTCAGCCCCAGCATTTT. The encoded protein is CASSLSGLQGSQPQHF.

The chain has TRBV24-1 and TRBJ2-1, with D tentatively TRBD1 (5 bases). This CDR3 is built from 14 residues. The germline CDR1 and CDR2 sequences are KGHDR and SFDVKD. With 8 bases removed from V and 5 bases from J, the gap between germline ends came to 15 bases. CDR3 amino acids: CATISAGLDNEQFF. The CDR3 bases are TGTGCCACCATTAGTGCAGGGCTCGACAATGAGCAGTTCTTC.

This CDR3 is CASSQPGGNGYTF. Here the CDR3 DNA reads TGCGCCAGCAGCCAACCAGGGGGAAATGGCTACACCTTC. The V gene is TRBV5-1, the J gene TRBJ1-2; 7 bases agree with TRBD1. J was trimmed by 6 bases and V by 4 bases; bases with no gene match: 6. The germline V gene has CDR1 SGHRS and CDR2 YFSETQ. The CDR3 sequence is 13 residues long.

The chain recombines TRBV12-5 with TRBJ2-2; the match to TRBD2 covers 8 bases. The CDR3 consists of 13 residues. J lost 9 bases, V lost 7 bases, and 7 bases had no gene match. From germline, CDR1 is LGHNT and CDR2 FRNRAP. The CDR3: CASAGGPTRELFF. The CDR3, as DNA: TGTGCTAGTGCGGGGGGGCCGACCCGGGAGCTGTTTTTT.

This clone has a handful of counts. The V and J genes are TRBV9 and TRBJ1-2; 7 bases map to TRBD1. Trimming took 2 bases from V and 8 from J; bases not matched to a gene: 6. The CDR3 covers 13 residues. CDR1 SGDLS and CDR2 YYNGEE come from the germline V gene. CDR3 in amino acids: CASSVEGARGYTF. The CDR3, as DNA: TGTGCCAGCAGCGTCGAGGGGGCTCGCGGCTACACCTTC.